The 21 T cell receptor beta chains listed next were all sequenced from one sample in a study of control samples from healthy donors and cancer patients (dated by TCRdb to 2019 to 2021). Library generation was performed with the immunoSEQ multiplex PCR assay. TCRdb's version of the immuneACCESS table is confined to in-frame rearrangements and falls short of the full clone set. An unresolved V gene accounts for under half of the shortfall where checked; the remainder is of unknown origin. This sample gives 25,000 to 35,000 clones in total; roughly 94% of them show up just once. About 7% of the sample is held by the ten biggest clonotypes. The specimen sequenced was blood. These receptors all come from a man in his sixties in good health.

The chain joins TRBV4-3 to TRBJ2-3; unclear D gene. This CDR3 has 18 amino acids. Germline loops: CDR1 LGHNA, CDR2 YSLEER. V shed 0 bases and J shed 2 bases, with 18 bases lying between them. The DNA of the CDR3 is TGCGCCAGCAGCCAAGACCTCCCTCGCGCGGAGTACACAGATACGCAGTATTTT. Translated, it gives CASSQDLPRAEYTDTQYF.

This clone was picked up one time. CDR3 in DNA: TGTGCCATCAGTGGGGGGTGGGAGAAAGCGTACTTC. Amino acid sequence: CAISGGWEKAYF. The genes are TRBV10-3 and TRBJ2-7; D is tentatively TRBD1 or TRBD2 (5 bases each). V dropped 4 bases and J dropped 12 bases, with 16 bases sitting between them. The CDR3 covers 12 residues. From germline, CDR1 is ENHRY and CDR2 SYGVKD.

The chain joins TRBV19 to TRBJ2-1, with 7 bases fitting TRBD1. Trimming cost V 4 bases and J 5 bases; bases outside gene matches: 14. Germline loops: CDR1 LNHDA, CDR2 SQIVND (reference sequence). CDR3 size: 17 residues. Here the CDR3 DNA reads TGTGCCAGTAGTACCTCCGGGCTCCGGACAGGCGACAATGAGCAGTTCTTC. Amino acid sequence: CASSTSGLRTGDNEQFF.

This chain joins TRBV5-4 and TRBJ2-5, with 14 bases lining up with TRBD2. The trim removed 0 bases at V and 6 bases at J, leaving 1 base unmatched. From germline, CDR1 is SGHNT and CDR2 YYREEE (reference sequence). CDR3 length: 15 amino acids. The CDR3 protein is CASSLGTSGGKTQYF. CDR3 in DNA: TGTGCCAGCAGCTTGGGGACTAGCGGGGGGAAGACCCAGTACTTC.

The chain joins TRBV6-6 to TRBJ1-5, with no clear D. V was clipped by 2 bases and J by 5 bases, with 16 bases between them. Germline assignment: CDR1 MNHNY and CDR2 SVGAGI (reference sequence). The CDR3 is 16 residues long. CDR3 sequence: CASSYGPGYADQPQHF. The CDR3 coding sequence is TGTGCCAGCAGTTACGGTCCGGGATATGCTGATCAGCCCCAGCATTTT.

This chain connects TRBV24-1 to TRBJ1-3; TRBD1 agrees at 8 bases. Germline V gene lookup returns CDR1 KGHDR and CDR2 SFDVKD. This CDR3 has 17 residues. J was trimmed by 0 bases and V by 2 bases; bases with no gene match: 5. CDR3 DNA: TGTGCCACCAGTGATTCCGGGACAGGCGTCTCTGGAAACACCATATATTTT. Protein product: CATSDSGTGVSGNTIYF.

The chain employs TRBV11-2 and TRBJ1-2; 7 nucleotides align to TRBD1. The trim removed 4 bases at V and 2 bases at J, leaving 1 base unmatched. The germline CDR1 and CDR2 sequences are SGHAT and FQNNGV. The CDR3 has 13 residues. CDR3 sequence: CASSSQGNYGYTF. The CDR3 nucleotides are TGTGCCAGCAGCTCACAGGGGAACTATGGCTACACCTTC.

This clone appeared a single time. The V and J genes are TRBV6-5 and TRBJ1-4; 8 bases map to TRBD1. V trimming: 0 bases; J trimming: 8 bases; junction bases outside the gene matches: 5. The CDR3 totals 15 residues. Per germline, CDR1 MNHEY and CDR2 SVGAGI. This CDR3 reads CASSYSRQGREKLFF. DNA for the CDR3: TGTGCCAGCAGTTACTCCAGACAGGGGAGAGAAAAACTGTTTTTT.

The rearrangement joins TRBV6-6 to TRBJ1-3, with D perhaps TRBD1 (6 bases). Germline V CDR1 and CDR2: MNHNY, SVGAGI (reference sequence). The CDR3 covers 15 residues. V lost 1 base to trimming and J lost 4 bases, with 11 bases between them. The CDR3 sequence is CASSYWGGSGNTIYF. For the CDR3, the DNA is TGTGCCAGCAGTTACTGGGGGGGCTCCGGAAACACCATATATTTT.

The chain recombines TRBV5-1 with TRBJ2-7; TRBD1 matches at 8 bases. Germline trimming cut 4 bases from V and 2 bases from J; bases unmatched to any gene: 5. The CDR3 loop spans 14 amino acids. The germline V gene has CDR1 SGHRS and CDR2 YFSETQ. CDR3 in amino acids: CASSINRGTYEQYF. The CDR3 nucleotides are TGCGCCAGCAGCATAAACAGGGGGACCTACGAGCAGTACTTC.

The chain has TRBV4-2 and TRBJ1-5, with a weak D call TRBD1 (6 bases). Between the trimmed V and J ends, which lost 0 bases and 7 bases, there was a span of 13 bases. The germline V gene encodes CDR1 LGHNA and CDR2 YNFKEQ. The CDR3 has 15 amino acids. CDR3 in DNA: TGTGCCAGCAGCCAAGATAGTGGGGGCCTCCAGCCCCAGCATTTT. Its translation: CASSQDSGGLQPQHF.

The genes are TRBV3-1 (or the pseudogene TRBV3-2) and TRBJ1-6; TRBD1 agrees at 7 bases. Germline lookup yields CDR1 LGHDT and CDR2 YNNKEL (reference sequence). The CDR3 has 14 residues. V shed 1 base, J shed 7 bases, and the junction held 1 base outside the gene matches. The CDR3 DNA follows: TGTGCCAGCAGCCAAGGACAGGGAAATTCACCCCTCCACTTT. This codes for CASSQGQGNSPLHF.

The chain carries TRBV7-8 and TRBJ1-4; possible D gene TRBD1, 6 bases. Trimming removed 1 base from V and 8 bases from J, with 17 bases in between. The CDR3 extends over 16 amino acids. Germline V gives CDR1 SGHVS, CDR2 FQNEAQ. CDR3 DNA: TGTGCCAGCAGCTTAGATCACGCAGGGGATGACGAAAAACTGTTTTTT. Protein product: CASSLDHAGDDEKLFF.

The chain links TRBV7-6 to TRBJ2-1; 9 positions match TRBD1. The V and J ends lost 1 base and 5 bases, in that order; junction bases with no gene match: 9. Looked up from germline, CDR1 is SGHVS and CDR2 is FNYEAQ. This CDR3 spans 17 amino acids. CDR3 sequence (DNA): TGTGCCAGCAGCTTAGGTCCCCGGACAGGGGCCAACAATGAGCAGTTCTTC. This codes for CASSLGPRTGANNEQFF.

This clone was observed a single time. The gene calls are TRBV20-1 and TRBJ1-2; 7 nucleotides match TRBD1. J gave up 6 bases and V 3 bases, and 7 bases lay outside the gene matches. The CDR3 totals 13 residues. CDR1 is DFQATT, CDR2 SNEGSKA, per germline (reference sequence). CDR3 DNA: TGCAGTGCTAGTCAGAGGGGGCATGATGGCTACACCTTC. It yields the protein CSASQRGHDGYTF.

The chain carries TRBV28 and TRBJ1-6; no definite D call. Trimming shortened V by 6 bases and J by 5 bases, and 8 bases separated the two germline ends. This CDR3 spans 13 amino acids. The germline V gene has CDR1 MDHEN and CDR2 SYDVKM. The CDR3 DNA follows: TGTGCCAGCAGGGAGTTTAATAATTCACCCCTCCACTTT. This encodes CASREFNNSPLHF.

The rearrangement uses TRBV19 and TRBJ2-1, with 14 nucleotides matching TRBD2. The CDR3 sequence is 15 residues long. V gave up 10 bases and J gave up 8 bases; unmatched junction bases: 10. The V gene's germline CDR1 is LNHDA and CDR2 SQIVND (reference sequence). CDR3 DNA: TGTGCCATCACGCTGACTAGCGGGGGGGACGATGAGCAGTTCTTC. Translated, it gives CAITLTSGGDDEQFF.

This clone was seen a single time. The genes are TRBV7-2 and TRBJ1-1, with D unresolved. Germline CDR1 and CDR2: SGHTA and FQGNSA. V gave up 2 bases and J gave up 4 bases, with 2 bases separating them. The CDR3 runs 11 residues. The CDR3 sequence is CASSLFTEAFF. DNA of the CDR3: TGTGCCAGCAGCTTATTCACTGAAGCTTTCTTT.

The chain has TRBV7-2 and TRBJ2-3; 13 nucleotides align to TRBD2. Per the germline V gene, CDR1 is SGHTA and CDR2 is FQGNSA. J lost 7 bases, V lost 5 bases, and 12 bases had no gene match. The CDR3 has 17 residues. The CDR3 DNA sequence: TGTGCCAGCAGCGTCGGACTAGCGGGGGAATTTCAGAATACGCAGTATTTT. It yields the protein CASSVGLAGEFQNTQYF.

This clone was observed a single time. The rearrangement uses TRBV7-2 and TRBJ2-5; tentatively, D is TRBD2 (5 bases). The CDR3 runs to 14 residues. Trimming removed 3 bases at V and 4 bases at J, with 12 bases between. The germline gives CDR1 SGHTA, CDR2 FQGNSA. CDR3 in DNA: TGTGCCAGCAGCTTCGGCGGGTCCCCAGAGACCCAGTACTTC. Its translation is CASSFGGSPETQYF.

V usage is TRBV28 and J usage is TRBJ1-1; the match to TRBD1 covers 7 bases. The length of the CDR3 is 14 residues. Germline V gives CDR1 MDHEN, CDR2 SYDVKM. V gave up 3 bases and J gave up 4 bases; unmatched junction bases: 5. CDR3 in DNA: TGTGCCAGCAGTTTTCCAGGGGGAAGCACTGAAGCTTTCTTT. Its protein product is CASSFPGGSTEAFF.